This TCR beta chain comes out of a study of shared clonotypes between healthy human individuals. Deletions cut 6 bases from V and 2 bases from J, with 14 bases between. The CDR3 spans 14 residues. Germline V lookup: CDR1 KGHSH, CDR2 LQKENI. Each subset's genomic DNA was split evenly across several immunoSEQ plates. Sequencing was performed with immunoSEQ multiplex PCR; in TCRdb, only in-frame clones are kept and a portion is missing. The sample has 2,100,000 or so clones; 90% to 97% are singletons. Splitting the CD4+ cells yielded a CD45RA+ naive subset and a CD45RA-negative memory subset. In its sample, this clone was seen once. Other DNA sequences of this sample code for an identical CDR3.

This clonotype was obtained from a man between 18 and 29 years old in good health. This chain links TRBV18 with TRBJ2-7; D is unresolved. The sequenced sample consisted of naive CD4+ T cells sorted from blood. Described subset: CD45RA+ positively selected. CDR3 loop: CASSPGRTTYEQYF. In DNA, the CDR3 is TGTGCCAGCTCCCCAGGACGTACTACCTACGAGCAGTACTTC.